Below, 28 T cell receptor beta chains from the same sample are listed, as sequenced in a study of a mutant IDH1 vaccine in newly diagnosed glioma. The assay was immunoSEQ multiplex PCR, and TCRdb's table has in-frame clones only and misses some. The table lists some 80,000 clones, 75% to 90% of them singletons. Time point here: week 23, last vaccination. Vaccination used 300 ug of mutant IDH1 20-mer peptide per dose, with topical imiquimod. No antigen has been identified for these receptors. The source material was PBMCs, sampled from a glioma patient whose treatment included an IDH1 peptide vaccine. The receptors here all came from a woman between 45 and 60 years old with glioma.

The J gene is TRBJ2-1, the V gene TRBV29-1; D is perhaps TRBD2 (5 bases). Germline CDR1 is SQVTM and CDR2 is ANQGSEA. CDR3 length: 15 residues. Trimming pared 3 bases from V and 9 bases from J, leaving 21 bases between. The CDR3 reads CSVEPSGPFYGEQFF. The CDR3 bases are TGCAGCGTTGAGCCCAGCGGCCCTTTCTACGGTGAGCAGTTCTTC.

This rearrangement joins TRBV6-1 to TRBJ2-3; 8 bases agree with TRBD2. Germline lookup yields CDR1 MNHNS and CDR2 SASEGT. The CDR3 is 14 amino acids. With V trimmed by 7 bases and J by 8 bases, 11 bases remained unmatched. The CDR3: CASNPGLGSSTQYF. DNA for the CDR3: TGTGCCAGCAACCCGGGACTAGGATCTTCTACGCAGTATTTT.

The chain joins TRBV5-1 to TRBJ2-7; 11 bases match TRBD2. V trimming: 1 base; J trimming: 6 bases; junction bases outside the gene matches: 3. Per germline, CDR1 SGHRS and CDR2 YFSETQ. There are 14 residues in the CDR3. The CDR3 protein is CASSLTSGSSEQYF. The CDR3 nucleotides are TGCGCCAGCAGCTTGACTAGCGGGAGTAGCGAGCAGTACTTC.

The rearrangement joins TRBV5-4 to TRBJ2-3, with a weak D call TRBD1 (5 bases). CDR3 length: 15 residues. V was cut by 0 bases and J by 6 bases, with 14 bases left in between. The germline V gene has CDR1 SGHNT and CDR2 YYREEE (reference sequence). The CDR3 loop is CASSLGQGSADTQYF. The CDR3 DNA reads as TGTGCCAGCAGCTTGGGTCAGGGTTCCGCCGATACGCAGTATTTT. Complete variable domain (other parts from reference TRBV5-4 and TRBJ2-3): ETGVTQSPTHLIKTRGQQVTLRCSSQSGHNTVSWYQQALGQGPQFIFQYYREEENGRGNFPPRFSGLQFPNYSSELNVNALELDDSALYLCASSLGQGSADTQYFGPGTRLTVL.

The chain has TRBV6-1 and TRBJ2-1, with D possibly matching TRBD1 (5 bases). The CDR3 length is 14 residues. CDR1 MNHNS and CDR2 SASEGT come from the germline V gene. Trimming left V 6 bases short and J 6 bases short, with 15 bases between. The DNA for the CDR3 is TGTGCCAGCAGGGGCAGGGTGTCTGTCAATGAGCAGTTCTTC. Amino acids: CASRGRVSVNEQFF.

This chain joins TRBV7-2 and TRBJ2-3; D call uncertain. This CDR3 region has 11 residues. The V gene lost 6 bases and the J gene lost 0 bases, with 1 base spanning the gap. Per germline, CDR1 SGHTA and CDR2 FQGNSA. This chain's CDR3 is CASSSTDTQYF. CDR3 in DNA: TGTGCCAGCAGTAGCACAGATACGCAGTATTTT.

The chain joins TRBV29-1 to TRBJ1-1, with 11 positions matching TRBD1. V shed 4 bases and J 4 bases; nucleotides not matched to a gene: 2. Per the germline V gene, CDR1 is SQVTM and CDR2 is ANQGSEA. The CDR3 runs to 13 residues. Here the CDR3 DNA reads TGCAGCGTTGTTGGGACAGGGGGCACTGAAGCTTTCTTT. It yields the protein CSVVGTGGTEAFF.

The chain joins TRBV5-6 to TRBJ2-3, with D unresolved. Per the germline V gene, CDR1 is SGHDT and CDR2 is YYEEEE. The CDR3 covers 16 residues. Trimming shortened V by 4 bases and J by 0 bases, and 15 bases separated the two germline ends. CDR3 DNA sequence: TGTGCCAGCAGCCCCACGACGGAATTAAGCACAGATACGCAGTATTTT. It encodes CASSPTTELSTDTQYF.

The chain links TRBV5-5 to TRBJ2-7, with D possibly TRBD2 on 5 matching bases. Trimming left V 0 bases short and J 2 bases short, with 9 bases between. CDR3 length equals 14 residues. Germline values: CDR1 SGHKS, CDR2 YYEKEE (reference sequence). CDR3 DNA: TGTGCCAGCAGCTTGGTCGCGAGGGCCTACGAGCAGTACTTC. Translating gives CASSLVARAYEQYF.

The chain is built from TRBV23-1 and TRBJ1-5; 8 bases align to TRBD1. TRBV23-1 has ORF status, its function being uncertain. Unmatched junction bases numbered 6, after V lost 4 bases and J lost 4 bases. CDR3 size: 15 residues. In DNA, the CDR3 is TGCGCCAGCAGTCCCGACAGGGGAAGGAATCAGCCCCAGCATTTT. Protein sequence: CASSPDRGRNQPQHF.

V gene TRBV11-3 combines with J gene TRBJ1-1, with no clear D. The germline V gene has CDR1 SGHNT and CDR2 YENEEA. With 10 bases removed from V and 4 bases from J, the gap between germline ends came to 4 bases. This CDR3 is 9 amino acids long. CDR3 region: CAKATEAFF. The CDR3 DNA is TGTGCCAAGGCCACTGAAGCTTTCTTT.

J is TRBJ1-1 and V is TRBV28; D might be TRBD1 (5 bases). This CDR3 has 11 amino acids. Germline V gene lookup returns CDR1 MDHEN and CDR2 SYDVKM. V was trimmed by 5 bases and J by 13 bases, leaving 14 bases between them. The CDR3 coding sequence is TGTGCCAGCAGTCGACAGCCTGCAGTTTTCTTT. The encoded protein is CASSRQPAVFF. Full variable domain (missing parts from reference TRBV28 and TRBJ1-1): DVKVTQSSRYLVKRTGEKVFLECVQDMDHENMFWYRQDPGLGLRLIYFSYDVKMKEKGDIPEGYSVSREKKERFSLILESASTNQTSMYLCASSRQPAVFFGQGTRLTVV.

The rearrangement uses TRBV19 and TRBJ2-5; D is undetermined. Trimming pared 4 bases from V and 2 bases from J, leaving 14 bases between. This CDR3 is 15 amino acids long. Germline V gene sequence: CDR1 LNHDA, CDR2 SQIVND (reference sequence). The CDR3 DNA is TGTGCCAGTAGTACTTTAACGCTAGGTCAAGAGACCCAGTACTTC. This sequence encodes CASSTLTLGQETQYF.

This clone was recorded once. The rearrangement joins TRBV29-1 to TRBJ1-1; D remains ambiguous. CDR1 is SQVTM, CDR2 ANQGSEA, per germline. Trimming cost V 7 bases and J 3 bases, with 9 bases left between them. This CDR3 has 11 residues. The CDR3 DNA follows: TGCAGCGCCCGGGAGTACACTGAAGCTTTCTTT. It translates to CSAREYTEAFF.

The genes are TRBV4-1 and TRBJ1-2; TRBD1 aligns across 7 bases. The CDR3 is 16 amino acids. Germline V lookup: CDR1 MGHRA, CDR2 YSYEKL. After removal of 0 bases from V and 4 bases from J, the junction contained 8 bases not matched to a gene. The CDR3 DNA reads as TGCGCCAGCAGCCAAGAACGGTCAGGGGGAATCTATGGCTACACCTTC. Protein product: CASSQERSGGIYGYTF.

The V gene is TRBV28, the J gene TRBJ1-6; D is possibly TRBD1 (5 bases). V was shortened by 2 bases and J by 3 bases, with 17 bases between the two germline ends. The CDR3 totals 18 residues. Germline V lookup: CDR1 MDHEN, CDR2 SYDVKM. The CDR3 DNA reads TGTGCCAGCAGTTTACGGGGCGGGAATAGGTACTATAATTCACCCCTCCACTTT. It yields the protein CASSLRGGNRYYNSPLHF.

The chain employs TRBV28 and TRBJ2-7, with D perhaps assigned TRBD1 or TRBD2 (5 bases each). Between the trimmed V and J ends, which lost 4 bases and 4 bases, there was a span of 17 bases. This CDR3 region has 15 residues. Germline V gene data show CDR1 as MDHEN and CDR2 as SYDVKM. The CDR3 nucleotides read TGTGCCAGCAGTTCCCCGTTGGGACGCGGGTACGAGCAGTACTTC. Protein: CASSSPLGRGYEQYF.

V is TRBV7-3 and J is TRBJ2-1; TRBD2 agrees at 7 bases. V was pared by 1 base and J by 8 bases, with 2 bases of the junction left unmatched. The CDR3 is 13 residues long. The germline V gene has CDR1 SGHTA and CDR2 FQGTGA. This CDR3 is CASSLSLADEQFF. In DNA form, the CDR3 reads TGTGCCAGCAGCTTAAGTCTAGCGGATGAGCAGTTCTTC.

The rearrangement uses TRBV28 and TRBJ1-5; D is unresolved. This CDR3 has 12 amino acids. Germline V gene lookup returns CDR1 MDHEN and CDR2 SYDVKM. The V end lost 6 bases, the J end lost 11 bases, and 14 bases lay between the germline ends. The CDR3 DNA sequence: TGTGCCAGCAGACTGACACTATCAGCCCAGCATTTT. Amino acid sequence: CASRLTLSAQHF. Full variable domain (outside the CDR3, taken from reference TRBV28 and TRBJ1-5): DVKVTQSSRYLVKRTGEKVFLECVQDMDHENMFWYRQDPGLGLRLIYFSYDVKMKEKGDIPEGYSVSREKKERFSLILESASTNQTSMYLCASRLTLSAQHFGDGTRLSIL.

The gene calls are TRBV28 and TRBJ2-7; weak D call: TRBD2 (5 bases). Germline lookup yields CDR1 MDHEN and CDR2 SYDVKM. The CDR3 sequence is 12 residues long. Between the trimmed V and J ends, which lost 5 bases and 4 bases, there was a span of 9 bases. CDR3 in DNA: TGTGCCAGCAGTGGAGGCCTGTACGAGCAGTACTTC. Amino acid sequence: CASSGGLYEQYF.

This clone appeared a few times. This chain links TRBV10-1 with TRBJ2-7; TRBD2 matches 7 bases. The germline V gene encodes CDR1 WNHNN and CDR2 SYGVQD (reference sequence). There are 15 residues in the CDR3. With 3 bases clipped from V and 0 bases from J, the junction kept 5 bases outside the gene matches. The CDR3 DNA sequence: TGCGCCAGCAGTGATGGAGCGGGAAGCTCCTACGAGCAGTACTTC. This sequence encodes CASSDGAGSSYEQYF.

This clone came up a few times. The chain couples TRBV6-5 to TRBJ1-1, with D unresolved. Germline lookup yields CDR1 MNHEY and CDR2 SVGAGI. The CDR3 extends over 14 amino acids. Trimming stripped 5 bases from V and 1 base from J, with 11 bases between. The CDR3 loop is CASSPEWENTEAFF. The CDR3 DNA sequence: TGTGCCAGCAGTCCCGAGTGGGAGAACACTGAAGCTTTCTTT.

This rearrangement joins TRBV9 to TRBJ2-3; 7 bases are shared with TRBD1. The CDR3 runs 18 residues. Germline values: CDR1 SGDLS, CDR2 YYNGEE. Losses at the gene ends were 0 bases for V and 2 bases for J; bases not matched to a gene: 12. The CDR3 reads CASSVGPSTGLYTDTQYF. As DNA, the CDR3 is TGTGCCAGCAGCGTAGGCCCCTCGACAGGGTTGTACACAGATACGCAGTATTTT.

The chain employs TRBV6-5 and TRBJ2-1; D gene uncertain. Germline loops: CDR1 MNHEY, CDR2 SVGAGI. Trimming took off 8 bases at V and 0 bases at J, with 11 bases between the two ends. There are 14 residues in the CDR3. The CDR3: CASRDPVSYNEQFF. DNA of the CDR3: TGTGCCAGCCGCGACCCGGTCTCCTACAATGAGCAGTTCTTC.

The V gene is TRBV5-8, the J gene TRBJ2-1; D uncertain. V was pared by 2 bases and J by 6 bases, with 12 bases between. Per the germline V gene, CDR1 is SGHTS and CDR2 is YDEGEE. This CDR3 contains 14 residues. CDR3 sequence: CASSLAKSLNEQFF. The CDR3 DNA reads TGTGCCAGCAGCTTAGCGAAGTCCCTCAATGAGCAGTTCTTC.

The genes are TRBV6-5 and TRBJ1-5; unclear D gene. This CDR3 is 15 amino acids long. Germline lookup yields CDR1 MNHEY and CDR2 SVGAGI. V was pared by 3 bases and J by 0 bases, with 9 bases between. This CDR3 is CASSYSHDSNQPQHF. The CDR3 nucleotides read TGTGCCAGCAGTTATTCTCATGATAGCAATCAGCCCCAGCATTTT.

The chain employs TRBV18 and TRBJ2-7, with TRBD1 identical over 7 bases. The CDR3 is 17 residues long. V dropped 2 bases and J dropped 5; count of bases not matched to a gene: 15. The germline CDR1 and CDR2 sequences are KGHSH and LQKENI. DNA of the CDR3: TGTGCCAGCTCACCAGCCCCTCGAATTTTACAGGGGAACGAGCAGTACTTC. It specifies CASSPAPRILQGNEQYF. Together with reference TRBV18 and TRBJ2-7, the CDR3 gives the full variable domain: NAGVMQNPRHLVRRRGQEARLRCSPMKGHSHVYWYRQLPEEGLKFMVYLQKENIIDESGMPKERFSAEFPKEGPSILRIQQVVRGDSAAYFCASSPAPRILQGNEQYFGPGTRLTVT.

The gene calls are TRBV27 and TRBJ2-1; tentative D call: TRBD1 (6 bases). The CDR3 extends over 16 amino acids. The germline CDR1 and CDR2 sequences are MNHEY and SMNVEV (reference sequence). The V end lost 2 bases, the J end lost 0 bases, and 11 bases lay between the germline ends. The CDR3 loop is CASSLGGPSSYNEQFF. In nucleotides, the CDR3 is TGTGCCAGCAGTTTAGGGGGCCCTAGCTCCTACAATGAGCAGTTCTTC.